This T cell receptor beta chain was obtained from a study of blood T cell repertoires in COVID-19. This CDR3 has 16 amino acids. Deletions cut 2 bases from V and 2 bases from J, with 15 bases between. The V gene's germline CDR1 is KGHSH and CDR2 LQKENI. The repertoire was sequenced with immunoSEQ multiplex PCR; TCRdb's copy has only in-frame clones and lacks some. The table has a few hundred thousand clones, about 86% seen once. The table lists this clone with a count of one. The chain uses TRBV18 and TRBJ1-2; TRBD1 is a possible D gene (5 bases). The TCR comes from a man aged 45-60 years who had recovered from COVID-19. What was sequenced was PBMCs or T cells enriched from blood (not recorded which). CDR3 in DNA: TGTGCCAGCTCACCATATACAGGTAGAGTCAACTATGGCTACACCTTC. This translates into CASSPYTGRVNYGYTF.